This T cell receptor (beta chain) was profiled in a study of T cells in Graves' hyperthyroidism and ophthalmopathy. Overall study results and limits: Within blood appeared most thyroid clonotypes that had expanded above 0.001. A model of 13 V-J pairs discriminated ophthalmopathy from stable hyperthyroidism.

Details on this clonotype: Antigen unknown.

Authors of the study amplified TCR beta CDR3 regions from RNA transcripts. TCR CDR3 regions were first amplified by RT-PCR with HTBI primers. TCRdb independently ran MiXCR on the multiplex PCR reads; one entry per CDR3 protein. The data hold about 420,000 distinct CDR3 sequences, with roughly 13% observed a single time. Stable Graves' hyperthyroidism denoted no ophthalmopathy progression over 18 months. Sample: blood. The clonotype comes from a woman between 18 and 30 years old with Graves' hyperthyroidism.

CDR3 nucleotides: TGTGCCTGGGACACAGGGGGCGAGCAGTACTTC. It yields the protein CAWDTGGEQYF. This chain links TRBV30 with TRBJ2-7; the match to TRBD1 covers 8 bases. The CDR3 covers 11 residues. CDR1 is GTSNPN, CDR2 SVGIG, per germline (reference sequence). The trim removed 5 bases at V and 6 bases at J, leaving 3 bases unmatched.